This passage covers 13 T cell receptor beta chains from one sample sequenced in a study of shared clonotypes between healthy human individuals. The assay was immunoSEQ multiplex PCR, and TCRdb's table has in-frame clones only and misses some. Of approximately 1.5 million clones in the sample, around 98.5% were seen once. The specimen was naive CD4+ T cells sorted from blood. Subset meaning: CD45RA+ positively selected. These receptors all come from a man in his thirties or forties in good health.

In this sample, this clone turned up a few times. Other DNA sequences from this sample encode an identical CDR3 as well. J is TRBJ1-1 and V is TRBV5-1; 7 bases are shared with TRBD1. The V and J ends lost 4 bases and 1 base, in that order; junction bases with no gene match: 4. This CDR3 region has 14 residues. Germline V gene lookup returns CDR1 SGHRS and CDR2 YFSETQ. This CDR3 is CASSPGQPNTEAFF. Written as DNA, the CDR3 is TGCGCCAGCAGCCCGGGACAGCCGAACACTGAAGCTTTCTTT.

V gene TRBV5-4 combines with J gene TRBJ2-5, with D possibly being TRBD1 (6 bases). V was clipped by 4 bases and J by 4 bases, with 11 bases between them. The CDR3 is 13 amino acids. CDR1 and CDR2 (germline): SGHNT, YYREEE (reference sequence). CDR3 coding DNA: TGTGCCAGCAGCGGGTCGGACAGAGAGACCCAGTACTTC. The encoded protein is CASSGSDRETQYF.

V and J are TRBV28 and TRBJ1-1; D is ambiguous. CDR3 size: 15 residues. The germline V gene has CDR1 MDHEN and CDR2 SYDVKM. The V and J ends lost 2 bases and 1 base respectively, with 11 bases between them. The CDR3 DNA follows: TGTGCCAGCAGTTTAGCGTCGCTGCCGAACACTGAAGCTTTCTTT. It yields the protein CASSLASLPNTEAFF.

This chain joins TRBV2 and TRBJ1-5; TRBD1 matches 10 bases. The CDR3 spans 14 residues. V gave up 6 bases and J gave up 6 bases; unmatched junction bases: 5. The germline V gene encodes CDR1 SNHLY and CDR2 FYNNEI. DNA for the CDR3: TGTGCCAGCAGGGGCGGGACAGGGGTTCAGCCCCAGCATTTT. Its protein product is CASRGGTGVQPQHF.

The rearrangement joins TRBV14 to TRBJ2-4; D unresolved. Deletions cut 1 base from V and 0 bases from J, with 13 bases between. The CDR3 is 17 residues long. In germline, CDR1 is SGHDN, CDR2 FVKESK. CDR3 in DNA: TGTGCCAGCAGCCAAGTTCGCCAAGAACTAGCCAAAAACATTCAGTACTTC. This translates into CASSQVRQELAKNIQYF. Together with reference TRBV14 and TRBJ2-4, the CDR3 gives the full variable domain: EAGVTQFPSHSVIEKGQTVTLRCDPISGHDNLYWYRRVMGKEIKFLLHFVKESKQDESGMPNNRFLAERTGGTYSTLKVQPAELEDSGVYFCASSQVRQELAKNIQYFGAGTRLSVL.

Comments on this clone: The identical CDR3 is also encoded by other nucleotide sequences in the sample. The chain employs TRBV28 and TRBJ2-7, with D possibly matching TRBD1 (5 bases). Germline-derived CDR1 and CDR2 are MDHEN and SYDVKM. The V gene lost 6 bases and the J gene lost 4 bases, with 10 bases spanning the gap. CDR3 length: 12 residues. The CDR3 DNA follows: TGTGCCAGCAGGGGGCGGTCGTACGAGCAGTACTTC. It translates to CASRGRSYEQYF.

V and J are TRBV18 and TRBJ2-3; TRBD1 aligns across 9 bases. The ends lost 6 bases at V and 2 bases at J; junction bases unmatched: 6. The CDR3 extends over 15 amino acids. In germline, CDR1 is KGHSH, CDR2 LQKENI. This chain's CDR3 is CASSPGQGTTDTQYF. The CDR3 nucleotides are TGTGCCAGCTCCCCAGGACAGGGGACCACAGATACGCAGTATTTT.

The J gene is TRBJ2-7, the V gene TRBV10-3; D remains ambiguous. The V end was cut by 8 bases, the J end by 2 bases, with 10 bases between. CDR3 length: 12 amino acids. The germline V gene has CDR1 ENHRY and CDR2 SYGVKD. CDR3 in amino acids: CAIGQEPYEQYF. CDR3 in DNA: TGTGCCATCGGGCAGGAACCCTACGAGCAGTACTTC.

Remarks on this clone: The same CDR3 also results from other DNA sequences found in this sample. The genes are TRBV5-1 and TRBJ1-5; no firm D call. Germline CDR1 and CDR2: SGHRS and YFSETQ. This CDR3 spans 13 amino acids. Trimming took off 4 bases at V and 3 bases at J, with 8 bases between the two ends. CDR3 coding DNA: TGCGCCAGCAGCGTAGACCCCAATCAGCCCCAGCATTTT. It yields the protein CASSVDPNQPQHF.

Turning to this clone: The same CDR3 also results from other DNA sequences found in this sample. V usage is TRBV2 and J usage is TRBJ2-3, with TRBD2 as a possible D gene (7 bases). Trimming took off 4 bases at V and 5 bases at J, with 13 bases between the two ends. This CDR3 contains 14 residues. Germline V gene sequence: CDR1 SNHLY, CDR2 FYNNEI. CDR3 region: CASSVGGLGDTQYF. DNA of the CDR3: TGTGCCAGCAGTGTCGGGGGGCTGGGAGATACGCAGTATTTT.

The V and J genes are TRBV5-4 and TRBJ2-7, with D perhaps TRBD1 or TRBD2 (5 bases each). V lost 0 bases to trimming and J lost 7 bases, with 11 bases between them. This CDR3 is built from 13 residues. From germline, CDR1 is SGHNT and CDR2 YYREEE (reference sequence). CDR3 amino acids: CASSLGVWGEQYF. The DNA for the CDR3 is TGTGCCAGCAGCTTGGGCGTGTGGGGGGAGCAGTACTTC.

V is TRBV9 and J is TRBJ2-1; D is tentatively TRBD1 or TRBD2 (5 bases each). The CDR3 is 22 amino acids. The ends were cut back, 0 bases at V and 7 bases at J, with 35 bases in the middle. Germline CDR1 is SGDLS and CDR2 is YYNGEE. The chain's CDR3 is CASSVGPSRASRLPTRENEQFF. The CDR3 DNA follows: TGTGCCAGCAGCGTAGGTCCTTCCAGGGCTAGCAGACTTCCCACTCGTGAGAATGAGCAGTTCTTC.

The gene calls are TRBV30 and TRBJ2-3; D gene uncertain. This CDR3 has 14 amino acids. CDR1 is GTSNPN and CDR2 is SVGIG in the germline V gene (reference sequence). Trimming pared 3 bases from V and 2 bases from J, leaving 12 bases between. The DNA of the CDR3 is TGTGCCTGGAGGCCTCTCGGCTACACAGATACGCAGTATTTT. This encodes CAWRPLGYTDTQYF.